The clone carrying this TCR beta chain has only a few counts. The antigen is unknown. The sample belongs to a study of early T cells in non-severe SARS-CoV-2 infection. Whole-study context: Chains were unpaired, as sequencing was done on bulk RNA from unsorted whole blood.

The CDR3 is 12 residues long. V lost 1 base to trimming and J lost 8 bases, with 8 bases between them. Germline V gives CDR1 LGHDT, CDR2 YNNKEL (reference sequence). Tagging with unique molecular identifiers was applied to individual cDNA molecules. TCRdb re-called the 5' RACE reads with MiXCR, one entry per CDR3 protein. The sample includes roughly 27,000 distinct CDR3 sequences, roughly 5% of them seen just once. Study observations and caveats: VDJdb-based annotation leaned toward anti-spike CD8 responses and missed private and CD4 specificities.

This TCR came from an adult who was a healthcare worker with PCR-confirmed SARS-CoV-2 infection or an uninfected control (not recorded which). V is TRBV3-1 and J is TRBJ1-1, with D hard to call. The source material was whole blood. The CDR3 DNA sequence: TGTGCCAGCAGCCAAGTGAGAGCAGAAGCTTTCTTT. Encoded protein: CASSQVRAEAFF.